These T cell receptor beta chains were read from a single sample in a study of beta chain features in type 1 diabetes. The assay was immunoSEQ multiplex PCR, and TCRdb's table has in-frame clones only and misses some. The sample carries some 23,000 clones, about 70% recorded once. The specimen was stem cell memory CD4+ T cells from blood. Every receptor here comes from a woman in her forties with type 1 diabetes. Both conserved end residues are part of each CDR3. Each record gives: clone size, J gene, D gene, V gene, CDR3 DNA, CDR3 protein. D genes are given only for firm matches. Some rows mark clone size as missing; the rest say once, few, many or name a class of expanded clone.

>-|TRBJ1-1|-|TRBV14
TGTGCCAGCAGCCAAGATTGGGCGACACATCTGAACACTGAAGCTTTCTTT
CASSQDWATHLNTEAFF
>-|TRBJ1-4|-|TRBV9
TGTGCCAGCAGCGTAGCTGCCACAGGGCTTAATGAAAAACTGTTTTTT
CASSVAATGLNEKLFF
>once|TRBJ2-1|-|TRBV5-8
TGTGCCAGCAGGATAAGGGGGTCCTACAATGAGCAGTTCTTC
CASRIRGSYNEQFF
>-|TRBJ2-5|TRBD2|TRBV7-2
TGTGCCAGCAGCTTAGTCGCGGGGGGCGGGGGAGAGACCCAGTACTTC
CASSLVAGGGGETQYF
>-|TRBJ2-7|-|TRBV7-2
TGTGCCAGCAGCTTAACAGCGGTAGATCCCTACGAGCAGTACTTC
CASSLTAVDPYEQYF
>once|TRBJ1-2|TRBD1|TRBV4-2
TGTGCCAGCAGCCTACCGTCCCTTCCAGGGGGCGGCGATGGCTACACCTTC
CASSLPSLPGGGDGYTF
>-|TRBJ2-3|TRBD2|TRBV7-2
TGTGCCAGCAGCTTTGGCGGGGGGGGGTCAGATACGCAGTATTTT
CASSFGGGGSDTQYF
>-|TRBJ2-3|-|TRBV30
TGTGCCTGGAGTTCGCACAGCACTAGCACAGATACGCAGTATTTT
CAWSSHSTSTDTQYF
>few|TRBJ2-5|-|TRBV4-3
TGCGCCAGCAGCCGGCCCCAGCAAGAGACCCAGTACTTC
CASSRPQQETQYF
>-|TRBJ2-5|TRBD1|TRBV7-9
TGTGCCAGCAGCTTAGCCCGTACAGGGGGCGGCCAAGAGACCCAGTACTTC
CASSLARTGGGQETQYF
>-|TRBJ2-2|-|TRBV7-9
TGTGCCAGCAGCTTAGCCCAGAACGCCGGGGAGCTGTTTTTT
CASSLAQNAGELFF
>-|TRBJ2-7|-|TRBV28
TGTGCCAGCAGCCGACAGTACGAGCAGTACTTC
CASSRQYEQYF
>-|TRBJ2-7|-|TRBV4-1
TGCGCCAGCAGCCAAGATAGGGCGGGAATCTCCTACGAGCAGTACTTC
CASSQDRAGISYEQYF
>-|TRBJ2-7|TRBD2|TRBV9
TGTGCCAGCAGCGTAATGGCGGGAGGTGAGCAGTACTTC
CASSVMAGGEQYF
>-|TRBJ1-2|-|TRBV7-9
TGTGCCAGCAGCTTAGAAGTAGTGAGAGGCTACACCTTC
CASSLEVVRGYTF
>-|TRBJ2-7|-|TRBV7-2
TGTGCCAGCAGCTTAGGATCTACCCCATACGAGCAGTACTTC
CASSLGSTPYEQYF
>-|TRBJ2-5|-|TRBV6-5
TGTGCCAGCAGCCCCGGACAGAACCAAGAGACCCAGTACTTC
CASSPGQNQETQYF
>-|TRBJ2-3|TRBD2|TRBV2
TGTGCCAGCAGTGCTGCGGGAGGGCCGGCAGATACGCAGTATTTT
CASSAAGGPADTQYF
>-|TRBJ2-7|-|TRBV7-6
TGTGCCAGCAGCCTCCGCGAGGCCGGATACGAGCAGTACTTC
CASSLREAGYEQYF
>-|TRBJ2-7|TRBD1|TRBV28
TGTGCCAGCAGTCAGGGGGTGGTGTACGAGCAGTACTTC
CASSQGVVYEQYF
>-|TRBJ1-5|-|TRBV7-2
TGTGCCAGCAGCTTAGCGCGGTGGGGCCTCCAGCCCCAGCATTTT
CASSLARWGLQPQHF
>-|TRBJ2-7|-|TRBV7-2
TGTGCCAGCAGCTTAGATTCAACCTACGAGCAGTACTTC
CASSLDSTYEQYF
>few|TRBJ2-1|-|TRBV5-1
TGCGCCAGCAGCCGCGGGGTAAGGGGGCCTGACAATGAGCAGTTCTTC
CASSRGVRGPDNEQFF
>once|TRBJ2-5|-|TRBV9
TGTGCCAGCAGTGGAGGGGCCGCGCAAGAGACCCAGTACTTC
CASSGGAAQETQYF
>few|TRBJ2-5|TRBD2|TRBV7-2
TGTGCCAGCAGCTTAGGTGGGACTAGCGGAGAGACCCAGTACTTC
CASSLGGTSGETQYF
>-|TRBJ2-1|TRBD2|TRBV7-2
TGTGCCAGCAGCTTAGTGGTACTAGCGGGAGGACTCAATGAGCAGTTCTTC
CASSLVVLAGGLNEQFF
>-|TRBJ1-5|TRBD1|TRBV4-3
TGCGCCAGCAGCCAGCCGTTACAGGGGCCATATCAGCCCCAGCATTTT
CASSQPLQGPYQPQHF